This T cell receptor (beta chain) is from a study of blood T cell repertoires in COVID-19. The CDR3 runs 13 residues. Germline values: CDR1 SGHVS, CDR2 FQNEAQ. V lost 1 base and J 4 bases, leaving 7 bases between the germline ends. Study processing details: Scientists estimated how many nucleated cells there were by amplifying reference gene primers. Sequenced by immunoSEQ multiplex PCR; TCRdb stores in-frame clones only, minus some. From that table come the V and J calls and clone size; the DNA was used to work out D and trimming. The table records under 200,000 clones, roughly 85% of them present only once.

This chain uses TRBV7-8 with TRBJ1-1, with D unclear. Sequencing was performed on peripheral blood. This TCR derives from a woman in her sixties with COVID-19, enrolled during active disease. The CDR3 loop reads CASSLDGPTEAFF. The CDR3 DNA follows: TGTGCCAGCAGCTTAGACGGTCCCACTGAAGCTTTCTTT. The entire variable domain, with the rest obtained from reference TRBV7-8 and TRBJ1-1, is as follows: GAGVSQSPRYKVAKRGQDVALRCDPISGHVSLFWYQQALGQGPEFLTYFQNEAQLDKSGLPSDRFFAERPEGSVSTLKIQRTQQEDSAVYLCASSLDGPTEAFFGQGTRLTVV.